Each of the 13 T cell receptor beta chains below was sequenced from the same sample in a study of T cell repertoires in cytomegalovirus infection. TCRdb called the reads again in MiXCR, with one record for every CDR3 protein. The data contain approximately 910,000 distinct CDR3 sequences, less than 35% of them singletons. These receptors' targets are unknown. Sequences were derived from cultured CD8+ T cells from PBMCs, sampled from culture after CMV antigen stimulation. The source is a human donor in good health (CMV status not recorded). Some clones in this sample may be carry-over from other donors' samples.

This clonotype was counted only a few times. The genes are TRBV7-3 and TRBJ2-2; the match to TRBD2 covers 8 bases. V lost 5 bases to trimming and J lost 3 bases; unmatched junction nucleotides: 11. The germline gives CDR1 SGHTA, CDR2 FQGTGA. The CDR3 consists of 17 residues. In DNA, the CDR3 is TGTGCCAGCAGCCTCCCGGGCGGGGGGTCTTACACCGGGGAGCTGTTTTTT. Translated, it gives CASSLPGGGSYTGELFF.

This clonotype was seen a handful of times. The rearrangement joins TRBV7-6 to TRBJ2-4; weak D call: TRBD2 (6 bases). V was cut by 4 bases and J by 1 base, with 11 bases left in between. There are 15 residues in the CDR3. Germline V CDR1 and CDR2: SGHVS, FNYEAQ. DNA for the CDR3: TGTGCCAGCAGCTCGTTTGGGGGGGCCAAAAACATTCAGTACTTC. Translating it yields CASSSFGGAKNIQYF.

The CDR3 DNA is TGTGCCACCCATTGGGGCCATGAGCAGTTCTTC. Residues: CATHWGHEQFF. The chain combines TRBV7-6 with TRBJ2-1; a possible D gene is TRBD1 (5 bases). V lost 10 bases to trimming and J lost 8 bases, with 12 bases between them. The CDR3 extends over 11 amino acids. Germline V lookup: CDR1 SGHVS, CDR2 FNYEAQ.

This clonotype was detected only a few times. The chain employs TRBV6-5 and TRBJ1-1; 10 bases match TRBD1. The J segment lost 5 bases and the V segment lost 3 bases, leaving 9 bases of the junction unmatched. CDR1 and CDR2 (germline): MNHEY, SVGAGI. The CDR3 consists of 16 residues. The CDR3 loop reads CASSYSRTGGGTEAFF. CDR3 DNA: TGTGCCAGCAGTTATTCCCGGACAGGGGGAGGGACTGAAGCTTTCTTT.

In this sample, this clonotype turned up many times. The junction departs from the called germline gene at one end, perhaps through a read error. The rearrangement uses TRBV12-3 or TRBV12-4 and TRBJ1-2; a possible D gene is TRBD1 (5 bases). The CDR3 spans 13 residues. This CDR3 reads CASSLGGTYGYTF. For the CDR3, the DNA is TGTGCCAGCAGCTTAGGTGGGACCTATGGCTACACCTTC.

The V call is TRBV27, the J call TRBJ2-7; 9 positions match TRBD1. Looked up from germline, CDR1 is MNHEY and CDR2 is SMNVEV (reference sequence). The CDR3 loop spans 15 amino acids. The CDR3 region is CASSLYGTGLGEQYV. CDR3 nucleotides: TGTGCCAGCAGCTTATACGGGACAGGGCTGGGGGAGCAGTACGTC.

This clonotype has a handful of counts. This sequence joins TRBV6-5 and TRBJ2-3; maybe TRBD2 (6 bases). Trimming took 6 bases from V and 0 from J, leaving 10 bases between them. The CDR3 consists of 14 residues. Germline V gene sequence: CDR1 MNHEY, CDR2 SVGAGI. DNA of the CDR3: TGTGCCAGCAGAGGGGCGGGGAGCACAGATACGCAGTATTTT. This codes for CASRGAGSTDTQYF.

This sequence joins TRBV4-3 and TRBJ1-2; 7 bases match TRBD1. The junction had 10 bases not matched to a gene; V was cut back by 6 bases and J by 6 bases. The CDR3 contains 14 residues. The V gene's germline CDR1 is LGHNA and CDR2 YSLEER. The CDR3 here is CASSFQGGKDGYTF. The CDR3 coding sequence is TGCGCCAGCAGTTTTCAGGGGGGAAAGGATGGCTACACCTTC.

The chain joins TRBV7-6 to TRBJ2-3, with D perhaps matching TRBD2 (5 bases). The CDR3 contains 14 residues. Per the germline V gene, CDR1 is SGHVS and CDR2 is FNYEAQ. The V and J ends lost 4 bases and 5 bases respectively, with 13 bases between them. DNA for the CDR3: TGTGCCAGCAGCTCAATGGGTGGAGGAGATACGCAGTATTTT. Residues: CASSSMGGGDTQYF. The variable domain in full, with the rest retrieved from reference TRBV7-6 and TRBJ2-3, is GAGVSQSPRYKVTKRGQDVALRCDPISGHVSLYWYRQALGQGPEFLTYFNYEAQQDKSGLPNDRFSAERPEGSISTLTIQRTEQRDSAMYRCASSSMGGGDTQYFGPGTRLTVL.

V usage is TRBV19 and J usage is TRBJ1-5, with D tentatively TRBD1 (5 bases). The CDR3 is 14 residues long. Germline V gene lookup returns CDR1 LNHDA and CDR2 SQIVND (reference sequence). The germline V and J ends were trimmed by 1 base and 3 bases, with 7 bases remaining between them. CDR3 amino acids: CASSIGTNNQPQHF. In nucleotides, the CDR3 is TGTGCCAGTAGTATAGGGACAAACAATCAGCCCCAGCATTTT.

A single count supports this clonotype. The chain recombines TRBV7-6 with TRBJ2-3; 9 bases are shared with TRBD1. Trimming cost V 4 bases and J 2 bases; bases outside gene matches: 10. This CDR3 has 17 residues. Germline CDR1 and CDR2: SGHVS and FNYEAQ. In DNA, the CDR3 is TGTGCCAGCAGCTCCCCTCACAGGGGGCCGGACACAGATACGCAGTATTTT. Encoded protein: CASSSPHRGPDTDTQYF.

The genes are TRBV12-3 or TRBV12-4 and TRBJ1-2; a possible D gene is TRBD1 (5 bases). The CDR3 has 15 amino acids. V lost 3 bases and J lost 5, with 16 bases in between. The CDR3 bases are TGTGCCAGCAGTTTCCCTGGGGCGAAAGGGTATGGCTACACCTTC. Amino acid sequence: CASSFPGAKGYGYTF.

The chain couples TRBV2 to TRBJ2-1; 8 positions match TRBD1. This CDR3 spans 16 amino acids. Trimming cost V 10 bases and J 0 bases; bases outside gene matches: 11. The germline V gene has CDR1 SNHLY and CDR2 FYNNEI. Written as DNA, the CDR3 is TGTGCCATGGCCGGGGACAGGTCAATCTCCTACAATGAGCAGTTCTTC. Translating gives CAMAGDRSISYNEQFF.